These 29 T cell receptor beta chains were sequenced from one sample in a study of cytomegalovirus exposure and HLA in healthy donors. It was with 60 Vbeta and 13 Jbeta primers that the PCR ran. Here immunoSEQ multiplex PCR was the method, and the copy in TCRdb shows in-frame clones only, minus some. The table has some 150,000 clones, 60% to 85% seen once. The specimen was PBMCs. The receptor source for this set is a man aged 45-65 years in good health and CMV-seropositive.

The V and J genes are TRBV7-8 and TRBJ2-1; D is unresolved. The CDR3 runs to 14 residues. Looked up from germline, CDR1 is SGHVS and CDR2 is FQNEAQ. Deletions cut 0 bases from V and 10 bases from J, with 13 bases between. The CDR3 spells CASSLAPSAWEQFF. The CDR3 coding sequence is TGTGCCAGCAGCTTAGCGCCAAGCGCATGGGAGCAGTTCTTC.

V and J are TRBV10-3 and TRBJ1-2; D is ambiguous. V gave up 1 base and J gave up 6 bases, with 6 bases separating them. CDR3 length equals 12 residues. CDR1 and CDR2 from the germline V gene are ENHRY and SYGVKD. The DNA of the CDR3 is TGTGCCATCAGTGAGTTCGTCCATGGCTACACCTTC. Translating gives CAISEFVHGYTF.

On this clone: The junction and the germline gene differ at one end; a read error may be behind it. The chain joins TRBV7-9 to TRBJ1-2; no clear D. The CDR3 is made up of 12 amino acids. Germline lookup yields CDR1 SEHNR and CDR2 FQNEAQ (reference sequence). The CDR3: CSSSRSGSGYTF. For the CDR3, the DNA is TGTTCCAGCAGCCGGTCCGGGTCTGGCTACACCTTC. Using reference TRBV7-9 and TRBJ1-2 for the parts outside the CDR3, the full variable domain is DTGVSQNPRHKITKRGQNVTFRCDPISEHNRLYWYRQTLGQGPEFLTYFQNEAQLEKSRLLSDRFSAERPKGSFSTLEIQRTEQGDSAMYLCSSSRSGSGYTFGSGTRLTVV.

The rearrangement links TRBV18 to TRBJ2-7; D is possibly TRBD1 (6 bases). The V end was cut by 4 bases, the J end by 2 bases, with 9 bases between. The CDR3 extends over 13 amino acids. Germline-derived CDR1 and CDR2 are KGHSH and LQKENI. CDR3 sequence: CASSHTGTYEQYF. CDR3 nucleotides: TGTGCCAGCTCACATACAGGGACCTACGAGCAGTACTTC.

CDR3 nucleotides: TGTGCCAGCAGAGCTTCGGGTTTTGACTATGGCTACACCTTC. Translated, it gives CASRASGFDYGYTF. The chain recombines TRBV6-5 with TRBJ1-2; D gene uncertain. Germline values: CDR1 MNHEY, CDR2 SVGAGI. The CDR3 is 14 amino acids. Between the trimmed V and J ends, which lost 6 bases and 3 bases, there was a span of 14 bases.

This chain links TRBV29-1 with TRBJ2-1; 8 positions agree with TRBD2. Germline V gene lookup returns CDR1 SQVTM and CDR2 ANQGSEA. V dropped 3 bases and J dropped 0; count of bases not matched to a gene: 7. CDR3 length: 16 amino acids. This CDR3 is CSVELLAASSYNEQFF. The CDR3 region has the DNA TGCAGCGTTGAGCTACTAGCGGCAAGCTCCTACAATGAGCAGTTCTTC.

This clone was found once. This rearrangement joins TRBV11-1 to TRBJ2-5; no definite D call. Deletions cut 3 bases from V and 5 bases from J, with 7 bases between. The CDR3 contains 12 residues. Per the germline V gene, CDR1 is SGHAT and CDR2 is FQDESV (reference sequence). CDR3 protein: CASSFYGETQYF. The DNA for the CDR3 is TGTGCCAGCAGCTTTTACGGGGAGACCCAGTACTTC.

This clone was counted a single time. V usage is TRBV28 and J usage is TRBJ2-2; D possibly corresponds to TRBD2 (5 bases). Germline V lookup: CDR1 MDHEN, CDR2 SYDVKM. V was shortened by 6 bases and J by 6 bases, with 20 bases between the two germline ends. CDR3 length: 16 residues. The CDR3 DNA is TGTGCCAGCAGCTCTCGTGGCGGGCGGTCGGCCGGGGAGCTGTTTTTT. Protein product: CASSSRGGRSAGELFF.

V is TRBV2 and J is TRBJ2-1; unclear D gene. The germline CDR1 and CDR2 sequences are SNHLY and FYNNEI. Trimming removed 6 bases at V and 4 bases at J, with 7 bases between. This CDR3 is built from 12 residues. The CDR3 protein is CASSPTYNEQFF. In DNA form, the CDR3 reads TGTGCCAGCAGCCCTACGTACAATGAGCAGTTCTTC.

This clone was recorded a few times. The chain uses TRBV28 and TRBJ1-2, with no clear D. Germline V gene data show CDR1 as MDHEN and CDR2 as SYDVKM. The ends were cut back, 3 bases at V and 8 bases at J, with 22 bases in the middle. This CDR3 has 16 amino acids. In nucleotides, the CDR3 is TGTGCCAGCAGTTTCATAAGGGTACGGGAAGGCGAGGGCTACACCTTC. This sequence encodes CASSFIRVREGEGYTF.

The V gene is TRBV6-1, the J gene TRBJ1-2; D might be TRBD1 (5 bases). Germline V gene sequence: CDR1 MNHNS, CDR2 SASEGT. The ends were cut back, 5 bases at V and 8 bases at J, with 12 bases in the middle. The CDR3 consists of 12 residues. The CDR3 sequence is CASSIETVGYTF. The DNA for the CDR3 is TGTGCCAGCAGTATTGAGACAGTCGGCTACACCTTC.

This clone was seen once. The chain joins TRBV5-4 to TRBJ2-7; tentatively, D is TRBD1 (7 bases). The CDR3 sequence is 16 residues long. Deletions cut 1 base from V and 6 bases from J, with 20 bases between. Germline V CDR1 and CDR2: SGHNT, YYREEE (reference sequence). CDR3 amino acids: CASSLFMEGAVGEQYF. The CDR3 coding sequence is TGTGCCAGCAGCTTGTTCATGGAGGGGGCGGTGGGCGAGCAGTACTTC.

This sequence joins TRBV29-1 and TRBJ2-5, with 7 bases lining up with TRBD1. Judging by the DNA end, TRBJ2-7 fits better; the J call may be wrong. Per the germline V gene, CDR1 is SQVTM and CDR2 is ANQGSEA. The CDR3 spans 13 residues. CDR3 in DNA: TGCAGCGTCCGGCACGCAGGGGGCTACGAGCAGTACTTC. Its protein is CSVRHAGGYEQYF.

With regard to this clone: Germline is not matched at one junction end, which may reflect a read error. The V call is TRBV7-9, the J call TRBJ1-1; TRBD1 matches 12 bases. This CDR3 has 18 amino acids. Germline CDR1 reads SEHNR; CDR2 reads FQNEAQ (reference sequence). The CDR3 DNA sequence: TGTTCCAGCAGCTTACTGCCGGGACAGGGGGCCCTGAACACTGAAGCTTTCTTT. It translates to CSSSLLPGQGALNTEAFF. The full variable domain, completed using reference TRBV7-9 and TRBJ1-1, is DTGVSQNPRHKITKRGQNVTFRCDPISEHNRLYWYRQTLGQGPEFLTYFQNEAQLEKSRLLSDRFSAERPKGSFSTLEIQRTEQGDSAMYLCSSSLLPGQGALNTEAFFGQGTRLTVV.

The rearrangement links TRBV27 to TRBJ2-6; perhaps TRBD1 as D (5 bases). The length of the CDR3 is 15 residues. Trimming shortened V by 5 bases and J by 2 bases, and 10 bases separated the two germline ends. Looked up from germline, CDR1 is MNHEY and CDR2 is SMNVEV (reference sequence). The CDR3 bases are TGTGCCAGCAGTGCCCAGGGTACTGGGGCCAACGTCCTGACTTTC. Its protein product is CASSAQGTGANVLTF.

This clone has more than one count but fewer than ten. CDR3 loop: CASSLAGRATDTQYF. CDR3 DNA sequence: TGCGCCAGCAGCTTGGCCGGCAGGGCCACAGATACGCAGTATTTT. The chain joins TRBV5-1 to TRBJ2-3; a possible D gene is TRBD1 (5 bases). The CDR3 has 15 amino acids. Germline assignment: CDR1 SGHRS and CDR2 YFSETQ. Trimming cost V 0 bases and J 2 bases, with 10 bases left between them.

The CDR3 reads CASSPTEGNTIYF. In DNA, the CDR3 is TGTGCCAGCAGTCCGACAGAGGGAAACACCATATATTTT. The V call is TRBV6-5, the J call TRBJ1-3; perhaps TRBD1 as D (5 bases). V was shortened by 5 bases and J by 4 bases, with 9 bases between the two germline ends. The CDR3 runs 13 residues. Germline assignment: CDR1 MNHEY and CDR2 SVGAGI.

V usage is TRBV5-1 and J usage is TRBJ2-3; 11 positions agree with TRBD2. Germline CDR1 is SGHRS and CDR2 is YFSETQ. Trimming removed 3 bases from V and 0 bases from J; junction bases left unmatched: 12. The CDR3 is 19 amino acids. The CDR3 coding sequence is TGCGCCAGCAGCTCTCCGCCGGCTAGCGGGAGGACTAGCACAGATACGCAGTATTTT. It codes for CASSSPPASGRTSTDTQYF.

V and J are TRBV6-1 and TRBJ1-4, with D perhaps TRBD1 (5 bases). V gave up 6 bases and J gave up 8 bases, with 16 bases separating them. The CDR3 contains 14 residues. Germline V gives CDR1 MNHNS, CDR2 SASEGT. The CDR3 reads CASSPGGGMEKLFF. CDR3 sequence (DNA): TGTGCCAGCAGCCCGGGGGGGGGAATGGAAAAACTGTTTTTT.

V usage is TRBV18 and J usage is TRBJ1-1; 7 nucleotides align to TRBD1. Trimming removed 1 base from V and 3 bases from J; junction bases left unmatched: 5. CDR1 is KGHSH, CDR2 LQKENI, per germline. This CDR3 is built from 15 residues. CDR3 amino acids: CASSPQGAPDTEAFF. CDR3 DNA sequence: TGTGCCAGCTCACCACAGGGGGCGCCGGACACTGAAGCTTTCTTT.

This clone was observed a few times. V gene TRBV11-3 combines with J gene TRBJ2-1, with a tentative D call TRBD1 (6 bases). The germline V and J ends were trimmed by 1 base and 1 base, with 8 bases remaining between them. CDR1 SGHNT and CDR2 YENEEA come from the germline V gene. The CDR3 is 15 residues long. CDR3 amino acids: CASSLGQGSYNEQFF. The DNA for the CDR3 is TGTGCCAGCAGCTTAGGTCAGGGGTCCTACAATGAGCAGTTCTTC.

The chain joins TRBV27 to TRBJ1-2, with D tentatively TRBD1 (5 bases). This CDR3 comprises 16 residues. Trimming left V 2 bases short and J 2 bases short, with 15 bases between. Germline CDR1 MNHEY, CDR2 SMNVEV (reference sequence). The CDR3 DNA reads as TGTGCCAGCAGTTTAAAAGGGGCACAGATGAACTATGGCTACACCTTC. This encodes CASSLKGAQMNYGYTF.

Of note for this clone: The junction and the germline gene differ at one end; a read error may be behind it. The V and J genes are TRBV7-7 and TRBJ2-2; 9 bases match TRBD2. This CDR3 comprises 17 residues. Germline lookup yields CDR1 SSHAT and CDR2 FNYEAQ (reference sequence). The CDR3 nucleotides read TGTGCTAGCAGCTTAGGGGCTAGCGGGATCGCCCCCGGGGAGCTGTTTTTT. Translation gives CASSLGASGIAPGELFF.

The genes are TRBV15 and TRBJ2-7, with 9 bases identical to TRBD2. With 1 base clipped from V and 2 bases from J, the junction kept 6 bases outside the gene matches. This CDR3 has 16 residues. Germline lookup yields CDR1 LNHNV and CDR2 YYDKDF (reference sequence). CDR3 sequence reads: CATSRGGGGIAYEQYF. For the CDR3, the DNA is TGTGCCACCAGCAGAGGCGGGGGGGGAATCGCCTACGAGCAGTACTTC.

The chain carries TRBV7-6 and TRBJ2-2; 7 nucleotides align to TRBD2. CDR1 SGHVS and CDR2 FNYEAQ come from the germline V gene. The CDR3 runs 14 residues. Trimming took 6 bases from V and 5 from J; bases not matched to a gene: 6. CDR3 nucleotides: TGTGCCAGCAGATCGGGGGGTGGGACCGGGGAGCTGTTTTTT. Its translation: CASRSGGGTGELFF.

The gene calls are TRBV5-1 and TRBJ1-2; TRBD1 might be the D (6 bases). CDR1 SGHRS and CDR2 YFSETQ come from the germline V gene. The CDR3 loop spans 14 amino acids. Trimming removed 6 bases at V and 1 base at J, with 13 bases between. The CDR3 spells CASNPGDFNYGYTF. CDR3 bases: TGCGCCAGCAACCCAGGGGATTTTAACTATGGCTACACCTTC.

As regards this clone: Additional DNA sequences in this sample encode the identical CDR3. This rearrangement joins TRBV5-1 to TRBJ2-3; 9 nucleotides line up with TRBD2. With V trimmed by 2 bases and J by 2 bases, 3 bases remained unmatched. Germline V gene sequence: CDR1 SGHRS, CDR2 YFSETQ. The CDR3 loop spans 15 amino acids. CDR3 nucleotides: TGCGCCAGCAGCTTCCTAGCGGGGTCCACAGATACGCAGTATTTT. Encoded protein: CASSFLAGSTDTQYF. The whole variable domain, remainder taken from reference TRBV5-1 and TRBJ2-3, is KAGVTQTPRYLIKTRGQQVTLSCSPISGHRSVSWYQQTPGQGLQFLFEYFSETQRNKGNFPGRFSGRQFSNSRSEMNVSTLELGDSALYLCASSFLAGSTDTQYFGPGTRLTVL.

The chain combines TRBV29-1 with TRBJ2-7; a weak D match, TRBD2 (6 bases). The length of the CDR3 is 14 residues. Deletions cut 4 bases from V and 1 base from J, with 14 bases between. The germline V gene has CDR1 SQVTM and CDR2 ANQGSEA. The CDR3, as DNA: TGCAGCGTTGTCCCCCCTAGCGCTTCCTACGAGCAGTACTTC. Translating gives CSVVPPSASYEQYF.

V is TRBV6-5 and J is TRBJ2-1; D is uncertain. The CDR3 runs to 14 residues. CDR1 is MNHEY, CDR2 SVGAGI, per germline. V gave up 8 bases and J gave up 7 bases, with 18 bases separating them. CDR3 coding DNA: TGTGCCAGCCGACCAGATCGGGTTGTTAATGAGCAGTTCTTC. It codes for CASRPDRVVNEQFF.